Given below is one T cell receptor (beta chain) in context. Original processing notes: Amplification of reference gene primers was used by the study to estimate nucleated cell counts. Assay: immunoSEQ multiplex PCR; the TCRdb copy retains only in-frame clones and omits some. That table gives V, J and clone size, and the DNA gave D and trimming. The table shows about 360,000 clones, with over 75% occurring only once. The data are from a study of blood T cell repertoires in COVID-19. Across the whole study: COVID-19 samples from acute and convalescent phases originated in the United States, Italy and Spain.

This study enrolled people aged roughly 18 to 90 from around 26 US geographic areas. Cohort assignment relied on participant-reported clinical history. The receptor comes from a man in his forties or fifties in a cohort exposed to, infected with or recovered from COVID-19 (not recorded which). Material for sequencing was PBMCs or T cells enriched from blood (not recorded which).

DNA for the CDR3: TGTGCCAGCAGCTCCTCGTGGGGGGTCAATTCACCCCTCCACTTT. Amino acids: CASSSSWGVNSPLHF. The chain recombines TRBV28 with TRBJ1-6, with D possibly matching TRBD1 (5 bases). The CDR3 runs to 15 residues. Germline V gene lookup returns CDR1 MDHEN and CDR2 SYDVKM. V was trimmed by 6 bases and J by 7 bases, leaving 16 bases between them.